This entry describes one TCR beta chain. At 600 ng per sample, bulk tumor genomic DNA provided the template. In surgery, several biopsies were collected from each primary tumor at widely spaced sites. The cohort was untreated, with newly diagnosed non-small cell lung cancer undergoing curative surgery. The data are from a study of immune heterogeneity within non-small cell lung tumors. There are 12 residues in the CDR3. Germline CDR1 reads DFQATT; CDR2 reads SNEGSKA (reference sequence). After removal of 8 bases from V and 9 bases from J, the junction contained 5 bases not matched to a gene. Multiplex PCR relied on 32 V and 13 J primers to amplify TCR beta CDR3. A single record per CDR3 protein comes from TCRdb applying MiXCR to the multiplex PCR reads. The sample shows 12,000 to 15,000 distinct CDR3 sequences, under 35% of them seen only once.

The clonotype was recovered from a woman aged 50 to 65 with non-small cell lung cancer. The chain uses TRBV20-1 and TRBJ1-6, with 9 bases fitting TRBD1. Sequenced material: lung tumor tissue. This chain's CDR3 is CSPGQGTSPLHF. In DNA form, the CDR3 reads TGCAGTCCGGGACAGGGTACTTCACCCCTCCACTTT.